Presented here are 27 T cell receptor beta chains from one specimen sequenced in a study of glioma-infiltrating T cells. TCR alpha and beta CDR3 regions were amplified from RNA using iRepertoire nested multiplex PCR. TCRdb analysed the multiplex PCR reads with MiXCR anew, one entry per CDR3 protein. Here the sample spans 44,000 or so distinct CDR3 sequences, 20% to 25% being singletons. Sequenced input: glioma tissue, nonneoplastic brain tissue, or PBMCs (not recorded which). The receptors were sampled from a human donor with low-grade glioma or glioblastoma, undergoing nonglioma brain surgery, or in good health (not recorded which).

DNA for the CDR3: TGTGTCACCGGAAAATTAGCCGGGACAGCCTACGAACTTAACTATGGCTACACCTTC. This sequence encodes CVTGKLAGTAYELNYGYTF. The chain is built from TRBV12-3 or TRBV12-4 and TRBJ1-2; 7 nucleotides match TRBD1. CDR3 size: 19 residues.

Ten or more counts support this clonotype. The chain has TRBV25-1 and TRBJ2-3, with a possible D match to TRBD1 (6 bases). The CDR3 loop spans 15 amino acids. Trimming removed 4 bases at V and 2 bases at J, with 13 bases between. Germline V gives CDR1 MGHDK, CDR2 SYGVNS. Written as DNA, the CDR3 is TGTGCCAGCAGTGGTGGGACAAGCCTCACAGATACGCAGTATTTT. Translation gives CASSGGTSLTDTQYF. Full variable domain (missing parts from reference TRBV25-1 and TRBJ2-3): EADIYQTPRYLVIGTGKKITLECSQTMGHDKMYWYQQDPGMELHLIHYSYGVNSTEKGDLSSESTVSRIRTEHFPLTLESARPSHTSQYLCASSGGTSLTDTQYFGPGTRLTVL.

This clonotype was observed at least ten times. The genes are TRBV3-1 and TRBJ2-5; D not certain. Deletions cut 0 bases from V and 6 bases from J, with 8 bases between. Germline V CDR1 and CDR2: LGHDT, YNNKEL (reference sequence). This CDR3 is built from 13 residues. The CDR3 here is CASSQEGVKTQYF. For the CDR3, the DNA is TGTGCCAGCAGCCAAGAAGGCGTTAAGACCCAGTACTTC.

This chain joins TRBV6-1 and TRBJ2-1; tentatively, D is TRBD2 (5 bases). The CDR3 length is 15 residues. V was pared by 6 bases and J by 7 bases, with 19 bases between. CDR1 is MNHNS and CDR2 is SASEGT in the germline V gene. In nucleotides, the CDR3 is TGTGCCAGCAGGCTCGGGAAGGCCGTTCGAAATGAGCAGTTCTTC. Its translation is CASRLGKAVRNEQFF.

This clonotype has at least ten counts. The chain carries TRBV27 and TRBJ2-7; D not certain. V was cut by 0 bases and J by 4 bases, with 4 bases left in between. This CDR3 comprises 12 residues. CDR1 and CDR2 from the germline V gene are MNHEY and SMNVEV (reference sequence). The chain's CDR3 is CASSLSGYEQYF. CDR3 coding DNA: TGTGCCAGCAGTTTATCAGGATACGAGCAGTACTTC.

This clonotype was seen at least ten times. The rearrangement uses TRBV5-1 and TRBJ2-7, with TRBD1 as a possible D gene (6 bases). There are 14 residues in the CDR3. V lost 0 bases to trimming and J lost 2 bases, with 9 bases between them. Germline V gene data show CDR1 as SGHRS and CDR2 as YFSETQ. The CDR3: CASSLEQGPYEQYF. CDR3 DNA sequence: TGCGCCAGCAGCTTGGAACAGGGACCCTACGAGCAGTACTTC.

The CDR3 reads CASSLVWGTETYNEQFF. The CDR3 DNA sequence: TGCGCCAGCAGCTTGGTTTGGGGGACTGAGACCTACAATGAGCAGTTCTTC. The chain carries TRBV5-1 and TRBJ2-1, with a possible D match to TRBD2 (6 bases). Trimming removed 0 bases at V and 2 bases at J, with 15 bases between. The CDR3 runs to 17 residues. In germline, CDR1 is SGHRS, CDR2 YFSETQ.

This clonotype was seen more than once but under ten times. The DNA for the CDR3 is TGCGGTGCTCGCCCCCGGGGCACCTACGAGCAGTACGTC. The encoded protein is CGARPRGTYEQYV. V and J are TRBV20-1 and TRBJ2-7; tentatively, D is TRBD1 or TRBD2 (5 bases each). In germline, CDR1 is DFQATT, CDR2 SNEGSKA (reference sequence). CDR3 size: 13 residues.

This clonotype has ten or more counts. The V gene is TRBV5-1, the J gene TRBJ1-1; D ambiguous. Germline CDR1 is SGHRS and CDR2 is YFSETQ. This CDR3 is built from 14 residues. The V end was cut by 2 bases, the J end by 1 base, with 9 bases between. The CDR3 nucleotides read TGCGCCAGCAGCTTTTCTGGAGGGAACACTGAAGCTTTCTTT. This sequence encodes CASSFSGGNTEAFF.

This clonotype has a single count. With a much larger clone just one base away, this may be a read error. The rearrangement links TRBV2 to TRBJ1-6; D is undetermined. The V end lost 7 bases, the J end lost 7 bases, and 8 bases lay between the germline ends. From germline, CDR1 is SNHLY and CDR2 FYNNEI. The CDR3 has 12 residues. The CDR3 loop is CASMAWNSPLHF. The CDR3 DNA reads TGTGCCAGCATGGCGTGGAATTCACCCCTCCACTTT.

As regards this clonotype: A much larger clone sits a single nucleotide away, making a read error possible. The DNA of the CDR3 is TGTGCCAGCAGTCACCGAAGGGCGAGGTACTACGAGCAGTACTTC. It translates to CASSHRRARYYEQYF. This chain connects TRBV28 to TRBJ2-7; D gene ambiguous. The ends were cut back, 5 bases at V and 3 bases at J, with 17 bases in the middle. CDR3 length equals 15 residues. Looked up from germline, CDR1 is MDHEN and CDR2 is SYDVKM.

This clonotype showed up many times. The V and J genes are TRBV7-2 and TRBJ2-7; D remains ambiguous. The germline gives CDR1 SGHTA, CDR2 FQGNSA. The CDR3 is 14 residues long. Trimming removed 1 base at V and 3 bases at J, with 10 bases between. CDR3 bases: TGTGCCAGCAGCTTAGTTGTGGCCGACTACGAGCAGTACTTC. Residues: CASSLVVADYEQYF.

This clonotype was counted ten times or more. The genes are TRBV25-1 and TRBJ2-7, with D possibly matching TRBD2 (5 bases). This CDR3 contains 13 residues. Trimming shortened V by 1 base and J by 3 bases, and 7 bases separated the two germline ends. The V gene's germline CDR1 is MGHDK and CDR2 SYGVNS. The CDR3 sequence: CASSELGSYEQYV. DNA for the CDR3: TGTGCCAGCAGTGAATTAGGGAGCTACGAGCAGTACGTC.

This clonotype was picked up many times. The CDR3 DNA is TGTGCCAGCTCTCCCGACAGGGGAGATCAGCCCCAGCATTTT. The encoded protein is CASSPDRGDQPQHF. This sequence joins TRBV18 and TRBJ1-5; 8 nucleotides agree with TRBD1. V shed 6 bases, J shed 5 bases, and the junction held 6 bases outside the gene matches. Per germline, CDR1 KGHSH and CDR2 LQKENI. The CDR3 totals 14 residues.

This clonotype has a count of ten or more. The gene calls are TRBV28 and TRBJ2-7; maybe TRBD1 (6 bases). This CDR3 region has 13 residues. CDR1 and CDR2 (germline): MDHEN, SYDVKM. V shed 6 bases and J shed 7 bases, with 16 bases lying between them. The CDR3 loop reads CASRDSLWREQYF. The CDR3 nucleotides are TGTGCCAGCAGGGACAGCCTGTGGAGAGAGCAGTACTTC.

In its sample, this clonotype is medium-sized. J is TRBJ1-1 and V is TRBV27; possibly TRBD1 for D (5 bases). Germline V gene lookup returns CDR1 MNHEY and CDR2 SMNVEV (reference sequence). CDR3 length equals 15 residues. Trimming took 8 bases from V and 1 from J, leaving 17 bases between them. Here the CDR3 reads CASGTPLRKNTEAFF. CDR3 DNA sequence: TGTGCCAGCGGGACCCCGCTTCGAAAGAACACTGAAGCTTTCTTT.

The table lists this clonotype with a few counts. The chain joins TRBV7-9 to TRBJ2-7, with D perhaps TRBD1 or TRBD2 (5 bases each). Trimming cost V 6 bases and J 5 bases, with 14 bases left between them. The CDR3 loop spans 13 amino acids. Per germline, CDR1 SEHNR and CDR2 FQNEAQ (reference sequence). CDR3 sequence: CASSRDHDHEQYF. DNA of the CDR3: TGTGCCAGCAGTCGGGACCACGACCACGAGCAGTACTTC.

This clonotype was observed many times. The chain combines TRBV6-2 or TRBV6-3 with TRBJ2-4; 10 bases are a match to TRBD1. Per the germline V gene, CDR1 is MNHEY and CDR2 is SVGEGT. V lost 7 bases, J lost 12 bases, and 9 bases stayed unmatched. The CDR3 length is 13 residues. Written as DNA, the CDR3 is TGTGCCAGCAATTTCGGGACAGGGGACAATCAGTACTTC. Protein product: CASNFGTGDNQYF.

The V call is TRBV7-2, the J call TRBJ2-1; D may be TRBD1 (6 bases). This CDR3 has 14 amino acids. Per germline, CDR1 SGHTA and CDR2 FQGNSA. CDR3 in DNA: TGTGTTAGCAGCTCCCGCCGAGGGGGCAATGAGCAGTTCTTC. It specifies CVSSSRRGGNEQFF. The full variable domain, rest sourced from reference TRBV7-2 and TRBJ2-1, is GAGVSQSPSNKVTEKGKDVELRCDPISGHTALYWYRQSLGQGLEFLIYFQGNSAPDKSGLPSDRFSAERTGGSVSTLTIQRTQQEDSAVYLCVSSSRRGGNEQFFGPGTRLTVL.

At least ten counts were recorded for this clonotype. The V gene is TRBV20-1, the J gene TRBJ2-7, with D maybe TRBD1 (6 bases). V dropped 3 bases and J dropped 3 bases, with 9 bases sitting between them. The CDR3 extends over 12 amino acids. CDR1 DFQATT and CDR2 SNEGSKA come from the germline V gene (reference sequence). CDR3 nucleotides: TGCAGTGCTAGCCGGGACAACTACGAGCAGTACTTC. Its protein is CSASRDNYEQYF.

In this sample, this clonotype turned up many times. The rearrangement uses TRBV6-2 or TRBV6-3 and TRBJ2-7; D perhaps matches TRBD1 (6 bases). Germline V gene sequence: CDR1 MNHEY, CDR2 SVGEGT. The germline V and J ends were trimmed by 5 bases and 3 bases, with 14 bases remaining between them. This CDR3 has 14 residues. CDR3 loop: CASSSQGSIYEQYF. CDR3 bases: TGTGCCAGCAGTAGCCAGGGGTCGATCTACGAGCAGTACTTC.

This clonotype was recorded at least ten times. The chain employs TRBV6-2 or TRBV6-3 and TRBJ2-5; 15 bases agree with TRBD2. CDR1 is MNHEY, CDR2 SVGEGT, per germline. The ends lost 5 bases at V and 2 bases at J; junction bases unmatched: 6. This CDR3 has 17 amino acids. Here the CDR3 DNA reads TGTGCCAGCAGTAAGGGACTAGCGGGGGGCCTACAAGAGACCCAGTACTTC. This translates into CASSKGLAGGLQETQYF.

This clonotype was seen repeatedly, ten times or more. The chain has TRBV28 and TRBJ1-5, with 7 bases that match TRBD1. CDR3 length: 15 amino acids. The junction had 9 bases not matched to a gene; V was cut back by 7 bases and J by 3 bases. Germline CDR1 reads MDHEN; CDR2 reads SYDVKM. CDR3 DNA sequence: TGTGCCAGCAATTCAGGGGGTATGAACAATCAGCCCCAGCATTTT. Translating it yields CASNSGGMNNQPQHF.

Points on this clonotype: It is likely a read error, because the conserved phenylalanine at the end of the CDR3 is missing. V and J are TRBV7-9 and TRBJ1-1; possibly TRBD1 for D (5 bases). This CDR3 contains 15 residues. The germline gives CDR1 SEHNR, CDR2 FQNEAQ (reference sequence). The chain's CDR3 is CASTRTGLMNTEAFS. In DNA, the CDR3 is TGTGCCAGCACCCGGACGGGACTGATGAATACTGAAGCTTTCTCT.

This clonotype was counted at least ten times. The CDR3 here is CASSRDSGSYNEQFF. In DNA form, the CDR3 reads TGTGCCAGCAGCAGGGACAGCGGGTCGTATAATGAGCAGTTCTTC. This chain uses TRBV2 with TRBJ2-1; possible D gene TRBD1, 7 bases. CDR1 and CDR2 from the germline V gene are SNHLY and FYNNEI. The V end was cut by 6 bases, the J end by 7 bases, with 19 bases between. CDR3 size: 15 residues.

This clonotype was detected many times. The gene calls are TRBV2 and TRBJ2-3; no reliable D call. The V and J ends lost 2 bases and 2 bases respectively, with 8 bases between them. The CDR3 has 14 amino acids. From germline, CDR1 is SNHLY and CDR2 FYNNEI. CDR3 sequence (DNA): TGTGCCAGCAGTGAACAGGTTCTCACAGATACGCAGTATTTT. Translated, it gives CASSEQVLTDTQYF.

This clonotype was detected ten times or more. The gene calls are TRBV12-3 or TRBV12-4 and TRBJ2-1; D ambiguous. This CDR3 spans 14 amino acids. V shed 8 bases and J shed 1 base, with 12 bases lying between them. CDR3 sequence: CASWTVGSYNEQFF. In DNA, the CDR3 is TGTGCCAGCTGGACGGTAGGGTCCTACAATGAGCAGTTCTTC.